This is a list of T cell receptor beta chains from one sample in a study of T cell clones after liver transplantation. This table comes from immunoSEQ multiplex PCR, and its TCRdb copy is limited to in-frame clones, with some not included. The data show several thousand clones, over 75% seen once. The sequencing here drew on CD8+ T cells from blood, taken before liver transplant. The receptor set was obtained from a human donor who received a liver transplant. CDR3s include the opening cysteine and the closing phenylalanine or tryptophan. The D gene is left open where the match is weak. Clone sizes are given selectively: once, few, many, or a class where the clone is expanded.

clone size	J gene	V gene	D gene	CDR3 protein	CDR3 DNA
NA	TRBJ2-2	TRBV5-6	NA	CASSLVGTGELFF	TGTGCCAGCAGCTTGGTGGGCACCGGGGAGCTGTTTTTT
NA	TRBJ2-1	TRBV7-2	NA	CASSFSRAAYNEQFF	TGTGCCAGCAGCTTTAGCAGGGCGGCCTACAATGAGCAGTTCTTC
NA	TRBJ1-5	TRBV28	NA	CASSSREPSNQPQHF	TGTGCCAGCAGTTCTAGGGAGCCTAGCAATCAGCCCCAGCATTTT
medium-sized	TRBJ2-5	TRBV11-3	NA	CASSLDSTETQYF	TGTGCCAGCAGCTTGGACTCAACGGAGACCCAGTACTTC
NA	TRBJ2-2	TRBV6-5	TRBD1	CASSYGGQGTGELFF	TGTGCCAGCAGTTACGGGGGACAGGGGACCGGGGAGCTGTTTTTT
NA	TRBJ2-3	TRBV7-9	NA	CASSLSGGSTDTQYF	TGTGCCAGCAGCTTATCGGGCGGAAGCACAGATACGCAGTATTTT
NA	TRBJ1-3	TRBV12-5	NA	CASGLWGDTIYF	TGTGCTAGTGGTTTGTGGGGGGACACCATATATTTT
few	TRBJ2-1	TRBV6-6	NA	CASSYSDSEVGNEQFF	TGTGCCAGCAGTTACTCGGATAGTGAGGTGGGCAATGAGCAGTTCTTC
NA	TRBJ2-3	TRBV5-8	NA	CASSFPDTQYF	TGTGCCAGCAGCTTCCCGGATACGCAGTATTTT
NA	TRBJ1-1	TRBV6-1	NA	CASSELQGYSEAFF	TGTGCCAGCAGTGAGCTACAGGGTTATTCTGAAGCTTTCTTT
few	TRBJ1-2	TRBV9	NA	CASSWGENYGYTF	TGTGCCAGCAGTTGGGGGGAGAACTATGGCTACACCTTC
NA	TRBJ1-4	TRBV28	NA	CASSSRPGRGNEKLFF	TGTGCCAGCAGTTCCAGACCCGGGAGAGGGAATGAAAAACTGTTTTTT
once	TRBJ1-6	TRBV25-1	TRBD1	CASSETGAYNSPLHF	TGTGCCAGCAGTGAAACAGGGGCCTATAATTCACCCCTCCACTTT
NA	TRBJ1-6	TRBV7-6	NA	CASSPLLSSYNSPLHF	TGTGCCAGCAGCCCCCTCTTAAGCTCCTATAATTCACCCCTCCACTTT
NA	TRBJ1-1	TRBV27	TRBD1	CASTGQGFTEAFF	TGTGCCAGCACCGGACAGGGATTTACTGAAGCTTTCTTT
NA	TRBJ2-7	TRBV11-3	NA	CASSHRGGSYEQYF	TGTGCCAGCAGCCACAGAGGCGGATCCTACGAGCAGTACTTC
once	TRBJ2-3	TRBV11-2	NA	CASSARTVHTQYF	TGTGCCAGCAGCGCCCGGACAGTTCATACGCAGTATTTT
once	TRBJ2-1	TRBV28	NA	CASSLDPNEQFF	TGTGCCAGCAGTTTAGACCCCAATGAGCAGTTCTTC
NA	TRBJ2-7	TRBV7-9	TRBD1	CASTDRASSYEQYF	TGTGCCAGCACCGACAGGGCCTCCTCCTACGAGCAGTACTTC
NA	TRBJ2-1	TRBV19	TRBD1	CATRQGTYNEQFF	TGTGCCACCCGACAGGGAACCTACAATGAGCAGTTCTTC
NA	TRBJ2-1	TRBV7-6	NA	CASSSRDGYNEQFF	TGTGCCAGCAGCTCCCGGGACGGCTACAATGAGCAGTTCTTC
NA	TRBJ2-1	TRBV15	NA	CATSRERDPYNEQFF	TGTGCCACCAGCAGAGAAAGGGACCCCTACAATGAGCAGTTCTTC
NA	TRBJ2-1	TRBV9	TRBD1	CASSVVSGTAYNEQFF	TGTGCCAGCAGCGTAGTGTCTGGGACAGCCTACAATGAGCAGTTCTTC